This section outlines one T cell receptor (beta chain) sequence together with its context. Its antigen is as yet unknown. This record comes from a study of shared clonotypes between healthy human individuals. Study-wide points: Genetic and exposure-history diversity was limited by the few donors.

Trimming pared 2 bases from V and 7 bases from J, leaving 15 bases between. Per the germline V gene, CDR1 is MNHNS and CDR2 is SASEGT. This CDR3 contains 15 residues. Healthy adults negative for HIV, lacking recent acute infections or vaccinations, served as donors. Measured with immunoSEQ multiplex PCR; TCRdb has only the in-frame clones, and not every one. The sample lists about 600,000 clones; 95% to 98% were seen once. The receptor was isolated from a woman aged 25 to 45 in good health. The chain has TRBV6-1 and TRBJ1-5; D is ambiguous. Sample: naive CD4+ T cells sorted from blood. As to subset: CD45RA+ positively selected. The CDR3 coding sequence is TGTGCCAGCAGTGAAAGGAGGTCCCTGGGGCAGCCCCAGCATTTT. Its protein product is CASSERRSLGQPQHF.